This T cell receptor (beta chain) appears in the sequencing data of a study of T cells in Graves' hyperthyroidism and ophthalmopathy. Study information: Peripheral blood collection took place at initial diagnosis, before any treatment.

Disease duration under 2 months; hyperthyroidism patients were aged 18 to 65. The authors obtained PBMCs from roughly 10 ml of fresh peripheral blood. Amplification of TCR beta CDR3 regions was performed using RNA transcripts as template. A set of HTBI primers served as the primers for a first-round RT-PCR of the TCR CDR3. TCRdb re-called the multiplex PCR reads through MiXCR, storing one row per CDR3 protein. This table has more than 350,000 distinct CDR3 sequences, roughly 15% appearing once. The sequence was collected from a woman younger than 45 with Graves' hyperthyroidism that later progressed to Graves' ophthalmopathy. Sample: blood.

Here the CDR3 reads CSGGQGHYGYTF. The CDR3 DNA reads TGCAGCGGCGGACAGGGGCACTATGGCTACACCTTC. This chain connects TRBV29-1 to TRBJ1-2; 9 bases are a match to TRBD1. The CDR3 length is 12 residues. Germline V gene sequence: CDR1 SQVTM, CDR2 ANQGSEA. V lost 7 bases and J lost 3; bases outside the gene matches: 3.